This T cell receptor (beta chain) was profiled in a study of T cell repertoires in cytomegalovirus infection. TCRdb processed the reads anew with MiXCR; each CDR3 protein has one entry. The sample shows roughly 990,000 distinct CDR3 sequences, roughly 30% of them seen only once. This clonotype was seen more than once but under ten times. What it binds is unknown. The germline V gene encodes CDR1 SGHNT and CDR2 YYREEE (reference sequence). The CDR3 has 13 residues. V was cut by 7 bases and J by 0 bases, with 9 bases left in between. The J gene is TRBJ2-3, the V gene TRBV5-4; possibly TRBD2 for D (6 bases). The receptor was derived from a human donor in good health (CMV status not recorded). Some clones in this sample may be carry-over from other donors' samples. The sequenced sample was cultured CD8+ T cells from PBMCs, obtained from culture after CMV antigen stimulation. The CDR3 bases are TGTGCCAGCCGGGACTCGAGCACAGATACGCAGTATTTT. Protein: CASRDSSTDTQYF.